This T cell receptor (beta chain) was profiled in a study of early T cells in non-severe SARS-CoV-2 infection. Whole-study results and caveats: The VDJdb matching leaned toward anti-spike CD8 responses and overlooked private and CD4 specificities.

About this clonotype: Antigen unknown.

Germline V gene lookup returns CDR1 MNHEY and CDR2 SVGAGI. CDR3 size: 13 residues. In the library, individual cDNA molecules carried attached unique molecular identifiers. A single record per CDR3 protein comes from TCRdb applying MiXCR to the 5' RACE reads. The sample contains about 70,000 distinct CDR3 sequences, 3.5% to 6% of which appear only once. The chain combines TRBV6-5 with TRBJ1-5, with D possibly being TRBD1 (6 bases). The sequence was collected from an adult who was a healthcare worker with PCR-confirmed SARS-CoV-2 infection or an uninfected control (not recorded which). The donor label of this sample is uncertain. The sequencing used whole blood, collected at baseline. CDR3 amino acids: CGTGNSRNQPQHF. Written as DNA, the CDR3 is TGTGGAACAGGGAATTCCCGCAATCAGCCCCAGCATTTT.